These 29 T cell receptor beta chains came from one sample sequenced in a study of blood T cell repertoires in COVID-19 (TCRdb year 2020). Library prep was done by the immunoSEQ multiplex PCR assay. TCRdb retrieved this table from immuneACCESS and kept in-frame rearrangements only. Not all clones are present; in checked studies, unresolved V genes account for under half, and no reason is known for the remainder. The sample table holds 200,000 to 300,000 clones, of which about 80% were seen once. About 3.5% of the sample is in the top ten clones. Sequenced material: peripheral blood. All receptors come from a woman older than 75 with acute or convalescent COVID-19.

V gene TRBV25-1 combines with J gene TRBJ1-2; D not certain. The CDR3 runs 11 residues. Trimming removed 4 bases at V and 4 bases at J, with 4 bases between. Germline V CDR1 and CDR2: MGHDK, SYGVNS. The CDR3 region is CASSGSYGYTF. The CDR3 DNA is TGTGCCAGCAGTGGGAGCTATGGCTACACCTTC.

CDR3 sequence reads: CAWSTEVNTEAFF. DNA for the CDR3: TGTGCCTGGAGTACCGAGGTAAACACTGAAGCTTTCTTT. V and J are TRBV30 and TRBJ1-1; no clear D. Trimming took off 2 bases at V and 2 bases at J, with 9 bases between the two ends. The CDR3 loop spans 13 amino acids. The germline V gene has CDR1 GTSNPN and CDR2 SVGIG (reference sequence). Based on the CDR3 plus reference TRBV30 and TRBJ1-1, the full variable domain is SQTIHQWPATLVQPVGSPLSLECTVEGTSNPNLYWYRQAAGRGLQLLFYSVGIGQISSEVPQNLSASRPQDRQFILSSKKLLLSDSGFYLCAWSTEVNTEAFFGQGTRLTVV.

The gene calls are TRBV5-6 and TRBJ1-2, with unresolved D. Germline lookup yields CDR1 SGHDT and CDR2 YYEEEE. The ends were cut back, 3 bases at V and 8 bases at J, with 11 bases in the middle. The CDR3 loop spans 12 amino acids. This CDR3 reads CASSSEVVGYTF. CDR3 DNA sequence: TGTGCCAGCAGCTCAGAGGTGGTAGGCTACACCTTC.

This clone was counted once. The chain employs TRBV2 and TRBJ1-2, with TRBD1 matching over 8 bases. This CDR3 region has 15 residues. Losses at the gene ends were 2 bases for V and 9 bases for J; bases not matched to a gene: 11. Germline loops: CDR1 SNHLY, CDR2 FYNNEI. CDR3 amino acids: CASSEQGASFSSYTF. The CDR3 bases are TGTGCCAGCAGTGAACAGGGGGCGAGCTTTTCGAGCTACACCTTC.

The chain recombines TRBV28 with TRBJ2-7; the match to TRBD1 covers 11 bases. The CDR3 runs 16 residues. The germline gives CDR1 MDHEN, CDR2 SYDVKM. Trimming cost V 2 bases and J 4 bases; bases outside gene matches: 7. The CDR3 DNA reads as TGTGCCAGCAGTTTAATGGGGGGACAGGGGGTGTACGAGCAGTACTTC. Amino acids: CASSLMGGQGVYEQYF.

The chain employs TRBV15 and TRBJ1-1; maybe TRBD1 (5 bases). The CDR3 spans 14 residues. The ends were cut back, 6 bases at V and 2 bases at J, with 13 bases in the middle. The germline V gene has CDR1 LNHNV and CDR2 YYDKDF (reference sequence). The CDR3 DNA reads as TGTGCCACCAGGAAACAGGATTTAAACACTGAAGCTTTCTTT. Protein: CATRKQDLNTEAFF.

This clone has only one observation. The CDR3 DNA reads TGTGCCAGCAGCTACGAGCGAGGGTCGCGAGAAAAACTGTTTTTT. It translates to CASSYERGSREKLFF. The chain combines TRBV7-9 with TRBJ1-4; D is undetermined. Per the germline V gene, CDR1 is SEHNR and CDR2 is FQNEAQ (reference sequence). This CDR3 contains 15 residues. V dropped 4 bases and J dropped 8 bases, with 17 bases sitting between them.

J is TRBJ2-2 and V is TRBV28; 10 nucleotides match TRBD1. V shed 10 bases, J shed 3 bases, and the junction held 5 bases outside the gene matches. CDR1 is MDHEN, CDR2 SYDVKM, per germline. The CDR3 is made up of 14 amino acids. The CDR3 DNA reads as TGTGCCACCGGTGGGACAGGGGACACCGGGGAGCTGTTTTTT. It encodes CATGGTGDTGELFF. The variable domain in full, with the rest retrieved from reference TRBV28 and TRBJ2-2, is DVKVTQSSRYLVKRTGEKVFLECVQDMDHENMFWYRQDPGLGLRLIYFSYDVKMKEKGDIPEGYSVSREKKERFSLILESASTNQTSMYLCATGGTGDTGELFFGEGSRLTVL.

The chain carries TRBV5-1 and TRBJ1-1, with 8 bases identical to TRBD1. The V gene end was trimmed by 2 bases and the J gene end by 5 bases; junction bases not matched to a gene: 8. This CDR3 is 15 amino acids long. The germline CDR1 and CDR2 sequences are SGHRS and YFSETQ. CDR3 DNA: TGCGCCAGCAGCTTACGACAGGGGTCGGCTACTGAAGCTTTCTTT. Translating gives CASSLRQGSATEAFF.

V usage is TRBV6-5 and J usage is TRBJ2-2; D gene unclear. Trimming cost V 7 bases and J 0 bases, with 12 bases left between them. CDR1 MNHEY and CDR2 SVGAGI come from the germline V gene. The CDR3 is made up of 15 amino acids. The CDR3 DNA follows: TGTGCCAGCAACGCCCGAGCAACGAACACCGGGGAGCTGTTTTTT. This encodes CASNARATNTGELFF.

Comments on this clone: The identical CDR3 is also encoded by other nucleotide sequences in the sample. In nucleotides, the CDR3 is TGCGCCAGCAGCCCAGGACAGACCTATGGCTACACCTTC. It encodes CASSPGQTYGYTF. The rearrangement links TRBV5-1 to TRBJ1-2, with D perhaps TRBD1 (6 bases). Trimming removed 4 bases from V and 4 bases from J, with 11 bases in between. CDR3 length: 13 amino acids. CDR1 and CDR2 (germline): SGHRS, YFSETQ.

J is TRBJ2-7 and V is TRBV21-1; the table names TRBD1, a call not compared with the DNA. TRBV21-1 is deemed a pseudogene. The CDR3 has 16 amino acids. CDR3 sequence reads: CASRKGLPGNYYEQYF. The CDR3 nucleotides are TGTGCCAGCAGGAAAGGGTTGCCAGGGAATTACTACGAGCAGTACTTC.

The chain employs TRBV2 and TRBJ2-5, with 7 nucleotides matching TRBD1. The length of the CDR3 is 14 residues. Germline lookup yields CDR1 SNHLY and CDR2 FYNNEI. Trimming removed 7 bases from V and 5 bases from J; junction bases left unmatched: 10. This CDR3 is CASKGAGTSETQYF. CDR3 sequence (DNA): TGTGCCAGCAAGGGGGCCGGGACAAGTGAGACCCAGTACTTC. The full variable domain, with the rest looked up from reference TRBV2 and TRBJ2-5, is EPEVTQTPSHQVTQMGQEVILRCVPISNHLYFYWYRQILGQKVEFLVSFYNNEISEKSEIFDDQFSVERPDGSNFTLKIRSTKLEDSAMYFCASKGAGTSETQYFGPGTRLLVL.

The chain joins TRBV10-3 to TRBJ1-3; D is unresolved. The CDR3 has 14 residues. The V gene lost 9 bases and the J gene lost 0 bases, with 12 bases spanning the gap. Per germline, CDR1 ENHRY and CDR2 SYGVKD. Here the CDR3 DNA reads TGTGCCATATCCGGGTCTATCTCTGGAAACACCATATATTTT. It codes for CAISGSISGNTIYF.

The V and J genes are TRBV27 and TRBJ1-1; TRBD1 aligns across 11 bases. CDR1 and CDR2 (germline): MNHEY, SMNVEV (reference sequence). Germline trimming cut 1 base from V and 8 bases from J; bases unmatched to any gene: 6. This CDR3 contains 15 residues. CDR3 residues: CASSLLGQGAGEAFF. Written as DNA, the CDR3 is TGTGCCAGCAGTTTATTAGGACAGGGGGCGGGCGAAGCTTTCTTT.

The chain recombines TRBV11-2 with TRBJ2-2, with D unresolved. The CDR3 has 14 amino acids. Germline V gene lookup returns CDR1 SGHAT and CDR2 FQNNGV. Between the trimmed V and J ends, which lost 5 bases and 0 bases, there was a span of 7 bases. The CDR3 DNA follows: TGTGCCAGCAGCCAACTGTCGAACACCGGGGAGCTGTTTTTT. It codes for CASSQLSNTGELFF.

The chain uses TRBV2 and TRBJ2-4; possibly TRBD1 for D (6 bases). V shed 4 bases and J shed 9 bases, with 13 bases lying between them. The CDR3 spans 13 residues. Germline CDR1 and CDR2: SNHLY and FYNNEI. The CDR3 bases are TGTGCCAGCAGTGGACAGGTTTTAGGCATTCAGTACTTC. This translates into CASSGQVLGIQYF.

This sequence joins TRBV30 and TRBJ1-3; TRBD1 agrees at 9 bases. Germline trimming cut 3 bases from V and 6 bases from J; bases unmatched to any gene: 3. Germline CDR1 is GTSNPN and CDR2 is SVGIG (reference sequence). The CDR3 has 13 amino acids. The CDR3 DNA sequence: TGTGCCTGGAGGGGGACAGGGAAAAACACCATATATTTT. It is translated as CAWRGTGKNTIYF. The variable domain in full, completed from reference TRBV30 and TRBJ1-3, reads SQTIHQWPATLVQPVGSPLSLECTVEGTSNPNLYWYRQAAGRGLQLLFYSVGIGQISSEVPQNLSASRPQDRQFILSSKKLLLSDSGFYLCAWRGTGKNTIYFGEGSWLTVV.

This clone was counted only a few times. The chain uses TRBV4-3 and TRBJ1-6, with 7 bases that match TRBD1. V was pared by 3 bases and J by 2 bases, with 7 bases of the junction left unmatched. This CDR3 region has 17 residues. CDR1 and CDR2 from the germline V gene are LGHNA and YSLEER. CDR3 region: CASSQEGQWTYNSPLHF. The CDR3, as DNA: TGCGCCAGCAGCCAGGAGGGACAGTGGACCTATAATTCACCCCTCCACTTT.

This clone was detected a few times. This specimen includes other DNA sequences encoding the same CDR3. The chain links TRBV7-6 to TRBJ2-7; 7 nucleotides match TRBD1. Germline CDR1 SGHVS, CDR2 FNYEAQ. CDR3 size: 14 residues. Trimming took 5 bases from V and 1 from J; bases not matched to a gene: 5. CDR3 residues: CASSPGTDSYEQYF. CDR3 coding DNA: TGTGCCAGCAGCCCGGGGACAGATTCCTACGAGCAGTACTTC.

Written as DNA, the CDR3 is TGTGCCAGCAGTGCAGTTGAGCCTACGGGAGGCTACACCTTC. Translation: CASSAVEPTGGYTF. J is TRBJ1-2 and V is TRBV2; D is undetermined. V shed 4 bases and J shed 8 bases, with 17 bases lying between them. CDR1 is SNHLY, CDR2 FYNNEI, per germline. The CDR3 covers 14 residues.

This chain joins TRBV12-5 and TRBJ1-6, with D possibly TRBD1 on 5 matching bases. The CDR3 is 15 amino acids. Germline lookup yields CDR1 LGHNT and CDR2 FRNRAP. The V and J ends lost 1 base and 9 bases respectively, with 13 bases between them. The CDR3 here is CASGLGLGVGSPLHF. CDR3 in DNA: TGTGCTAGTGGTTTGGGATTAGGGGTTGGTTCACCCCTCCACTTT.

The chain carries TRBV15 and TRBJ1-4, with 8 bases lining up with TRBD1. Per the germline V gene, CDR1 is LNHNV and CDR2 is YYDKDF (reference sequence). The CDR3 sequence is 14 residues long. The V and J ends lost 5 bases and 5 bases, in that order; junction bases with no gene match: 4. CDR3 residues: CATSPDRVNEKLFF. CDR3 DNA: TGTGCCACCAGCCCGGACAGGGTAAATGAAAAACTGTTTTTT.

This clone has just one count. The genes are TRBV5-1 and TRBJ1-2; 9 bases fit TRBD1. Germline V gene lookup returns CDR1 SGHRS and CDR2 YFSETQ. The CDR3 is made up of 15 amino acids. Losses at the gene ends were 3 bases for V and 7 bases for J; bases not matched to a gene: 10. CDR3 loop: CASSYGDREDRGYTF. The DNA for the CDR3 is TGCGCCAGCAGCTACGGGGACAGGGAAGATCGTGGCTACACCTTC.

The DNA for the CDR3 is TGTGCCAGCAGCTTAAACCCCTATACCCAGCGGGGTTCCTACAATGAGCAGTTCTTC. It codes for CASSLNPYTQRGSYNEQFF. The chain uses TRBV7-2 and TRBJ2-1, with 7 bases that match TRBD2. Germline trimming cut 2 bases from V and 1 base from J; bases unmatched to any gene: 14. There are 19 residues in the CDR3. Germline loops: CDR1 SGHTA, CDR2 FQGNSA.

V usage is TRBV9 and J usage is TRBJ2-7; 12 positions match TRBD2. Germline-derived CDR1 and CDR2 are SGDLS and YYNGEE. The ends lost 4 bases at V and 4 bases at J; junction bases unmatched: 6. The CDR3 contains 15 residues. In DNA form, the CDR3 reads TGTGCCAGCAGCCCGGGACTAGCGGGTAGATACGAGCAGTACTTC. Translated, it gives CASSPGLAGRYEQYF.

This clone was observed a handful of times. The chain carries TRBV12-5 and TRBJ1-5, with TRBD1 matching 8 bases. Germline CDR1 reads LGHNT; CDR2 reads FRNRAP. This CDR3 is built from 14 residues. V trimming: 4 bases; J trimming: 7 bases; junction bases outside the gene matches: 6. CDR3 sequence reads: CASGSGQVRQPQHF. The DNA for the CDR3 is TGTGCTAGTGGTTCGGGACAGGTTAGGCAGCCCCAGCATTTT.

This clone was found a few times. The chain employs TRBV3-1 (or the pseudogene TRBV3-2) and TRBJ2-7; 8 nucleotides align to TRBD1. This CDR3 is 14 amino acids long. From germline, CDR1 is LGHDT and CDR2 YNNKEL (reference sequence). Trimming took 3 bases from V and 8 from J; bases not matched to a gene: 9. The CDR3 DNA reads TGTGCCAGCAGCCACGGGCAGGGGGCGTTGAAGCAGTACTTC. Translated: CASSHGQGALKQYF.

This chain uses TRBV10-3 with TRBJ2-4; D perhaps matches TRBD2 (6 bases). V gave up 4 bases and J gave up 5 bases, with 12 bases separating them. CDR1 is ENHRY and CDR2 is SYGVKD in the germline V gene. The CDR3 contains 14 residues. CDR3 in amino acids: CAISAGGSQNIQYF. The CDR3 DNA sequence: TGTGCCATCAGTGCCGGGGGTAGCCAAAACATTCAGTACTTC.